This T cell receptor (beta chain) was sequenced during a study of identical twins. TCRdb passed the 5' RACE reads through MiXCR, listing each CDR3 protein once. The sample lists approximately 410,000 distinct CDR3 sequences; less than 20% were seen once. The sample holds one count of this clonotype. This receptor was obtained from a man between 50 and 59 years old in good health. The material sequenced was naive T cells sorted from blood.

CDR3 region: CASSLLYQVNTEAFF. The CDR3 DNA sequence: TGTGCCAGCAGCCTTCTTTATCAGGTGAACACTGAAGCTTTCTTT. The chain joins TRBV28 to TRBJ1-1; D not certain. In germline, CDR1 is MDHEN, CDR2 SYDVKM. V was clipped by 6 bases and J by 0 bases, with 14 bases between them. CDR3 size: 15 residues. The full variable domain, with the rest looked up from reference TRBV28 and TRBJ1-1, is DVKVTQSSRYLVKRTGEKVFLECVQDMDHENMFWYRQDPGLGLRLIYFSYDVKMKEKGDIPEGYSVSREKKERFSLILESASTNQTSMYLCASSLLYQVNTEAFFGQGTRLTVV.